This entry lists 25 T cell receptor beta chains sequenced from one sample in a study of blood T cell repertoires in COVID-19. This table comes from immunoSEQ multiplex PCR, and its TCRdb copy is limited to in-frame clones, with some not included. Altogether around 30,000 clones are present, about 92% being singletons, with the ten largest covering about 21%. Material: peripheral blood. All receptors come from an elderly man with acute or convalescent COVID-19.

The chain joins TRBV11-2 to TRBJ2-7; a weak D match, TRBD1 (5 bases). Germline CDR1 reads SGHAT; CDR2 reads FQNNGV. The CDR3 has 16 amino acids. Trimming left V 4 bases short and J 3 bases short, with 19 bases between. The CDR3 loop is CASSWGLDGQRYEQYF. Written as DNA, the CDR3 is TGTGCCAGCAGCTGGGGCTTGGACGGTCAGCGCTACGAGCAGTACTTC.

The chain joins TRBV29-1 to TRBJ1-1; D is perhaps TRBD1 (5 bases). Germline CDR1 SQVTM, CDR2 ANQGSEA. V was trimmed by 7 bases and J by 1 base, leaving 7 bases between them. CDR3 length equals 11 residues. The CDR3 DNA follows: TGCAGCGCGGGGCGGAACACTGAAGCTTTCTTT. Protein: CSAGRNTEAFF.

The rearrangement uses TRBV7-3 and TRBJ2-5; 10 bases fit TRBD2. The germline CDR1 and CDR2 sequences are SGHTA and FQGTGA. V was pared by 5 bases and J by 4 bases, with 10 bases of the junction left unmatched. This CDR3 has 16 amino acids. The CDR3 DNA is TGTGCCAGCAGCAAAAGCGGGGGGGCCTCTGGAGAGACCCAGTACTTC. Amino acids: CASSKSGGASGETQYF.

CDR3 coding DNA: TGTGCCAGCAGACGGGGGGTTGGAAACACCATATATTTT. Protein: CASRRGVGNTIYF. V usage is TRBV12-3 or TRBV12-4 and J usage is TRBJ1-3, with a possible D match to TRBD1 (5 bases). V was trimmed by 6 bases and J by 3 bases, leaving 9 bases between them. This CDR3 is 13 amino acids long.

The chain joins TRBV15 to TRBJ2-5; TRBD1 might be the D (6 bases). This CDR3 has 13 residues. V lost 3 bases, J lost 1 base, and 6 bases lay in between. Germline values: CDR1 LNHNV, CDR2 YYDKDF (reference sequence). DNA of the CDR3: TGTGCCACCAGCAGGGACAGCCAAGAGACCCAGTACTTC. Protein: CATSRDSQETQYF.

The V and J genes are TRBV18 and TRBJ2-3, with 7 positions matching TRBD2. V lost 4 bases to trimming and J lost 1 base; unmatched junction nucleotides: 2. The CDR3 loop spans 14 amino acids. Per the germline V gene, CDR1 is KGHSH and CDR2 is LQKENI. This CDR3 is CASSLAGGTDTQYF. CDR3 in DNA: TGTGCCAGCTCACTGGCGGGGGGCACAGATACGCAGTATTTT.

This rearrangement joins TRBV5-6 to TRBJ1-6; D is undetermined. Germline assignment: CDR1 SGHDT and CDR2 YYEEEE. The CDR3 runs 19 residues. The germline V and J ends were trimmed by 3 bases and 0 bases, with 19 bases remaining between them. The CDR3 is CASSSVDIFLSSYNSPLHF. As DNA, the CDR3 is TGTGCCAGCAGCTCGGTAGACATATTTCTGAGCTCCTATAATTCACCCCTCCACTTT.

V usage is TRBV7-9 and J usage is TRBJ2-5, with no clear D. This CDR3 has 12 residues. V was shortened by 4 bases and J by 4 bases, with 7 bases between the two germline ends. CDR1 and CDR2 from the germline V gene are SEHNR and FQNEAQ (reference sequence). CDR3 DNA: TGTGCCAGCAGCTATAACTCAGAGACCCAGTACTTC. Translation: CASSYNSETQYF. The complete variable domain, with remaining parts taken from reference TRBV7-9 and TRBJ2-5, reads DTGVSQNPRHKITKRGQNVTFRCDPISEHNRLYWYRQTLGQGPEFLTYFQNEAQLEKSRLLSDRFSAERPKGSFSTLEIQRTEQGDSAMYLCASSYNSETQYFGPGTRLLVL.

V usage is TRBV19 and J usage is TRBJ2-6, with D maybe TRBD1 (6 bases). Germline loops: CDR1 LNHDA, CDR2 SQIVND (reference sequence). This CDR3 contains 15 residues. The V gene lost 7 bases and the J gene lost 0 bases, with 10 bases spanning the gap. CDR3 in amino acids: CASTGTPSGANVLTF. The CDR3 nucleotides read TGTGCCAGTACCGGGACACCCTCTGGGGCCAACGTCCTGACTTTC.

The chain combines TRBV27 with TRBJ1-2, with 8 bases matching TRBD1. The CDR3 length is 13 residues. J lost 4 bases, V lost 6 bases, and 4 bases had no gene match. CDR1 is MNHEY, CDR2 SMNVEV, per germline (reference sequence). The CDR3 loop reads CASSDRGIYGYTF. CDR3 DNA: TGTGCCAGCAGCGACAGGGGAATCTATGGCTACACCTTC.

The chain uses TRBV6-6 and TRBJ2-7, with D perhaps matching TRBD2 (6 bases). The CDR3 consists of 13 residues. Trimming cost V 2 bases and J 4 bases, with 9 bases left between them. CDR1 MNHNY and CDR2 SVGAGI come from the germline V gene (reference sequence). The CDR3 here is CASSYVAGYEQYF. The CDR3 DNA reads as TGTGCCAGCAGTTACGTGGCGGGATACGAGCAGTACTTC.

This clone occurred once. This chain's CDR3 is CASSAQGQSPYGYTF. For the CDR3, the DNA is TGTGCCAGCAGCGCGCAAGGACAGAGCCCTTATGGCTACACCTTC. J is TRBJ1-2 and V is TRBV7-9; possible D gene TRBD1, 6 bases. Germline V gene data show CDR1 as SEHNR and CDR2 as FQNEAQ (reference sequence). The ends were cut back, 5 bases at V and 5 bases at J, with 18 bases in the middle. This CDR3 has 15 residues.

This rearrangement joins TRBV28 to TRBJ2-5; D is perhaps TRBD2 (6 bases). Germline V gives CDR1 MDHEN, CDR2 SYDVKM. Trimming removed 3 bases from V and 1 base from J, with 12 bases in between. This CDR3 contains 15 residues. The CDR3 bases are TGTGCCAGCAGTTTGACGGGAGCTTTCCAAGAGACCCAGTACTTC. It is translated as CASSLTGAFQETQYF.

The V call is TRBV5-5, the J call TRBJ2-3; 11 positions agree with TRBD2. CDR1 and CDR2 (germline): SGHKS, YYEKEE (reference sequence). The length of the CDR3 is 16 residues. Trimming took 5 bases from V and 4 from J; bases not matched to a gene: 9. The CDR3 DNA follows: TGTGCCAGCAGTACCACGACTAGCGGGGTTGCAGATACGCAGTATTTT. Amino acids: CASSTTTSGVADTQYF.

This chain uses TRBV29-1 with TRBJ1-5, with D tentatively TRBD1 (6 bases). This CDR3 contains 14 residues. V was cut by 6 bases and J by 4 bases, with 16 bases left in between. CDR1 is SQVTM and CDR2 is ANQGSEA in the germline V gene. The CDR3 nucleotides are TGCAGCGTCTCCGCGGGGGCGTTGAATCAGCCCCAGCATTTT. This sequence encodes CSVSAGALNQPQHF.

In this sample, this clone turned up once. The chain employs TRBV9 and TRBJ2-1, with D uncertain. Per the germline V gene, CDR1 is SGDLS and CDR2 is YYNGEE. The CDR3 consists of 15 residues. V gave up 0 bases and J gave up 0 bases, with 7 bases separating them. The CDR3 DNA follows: TGTGCCAGCAGCGTAGTTCCGAGCTCCTACAATGAGCAGTTCTTC. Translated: CASSVVPSSYNEQFF. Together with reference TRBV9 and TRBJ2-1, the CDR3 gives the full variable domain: DSGVTQTPKHLITATGQRVTLRCSPRSGDLSVYWYQQSLDQGLQFLIQYYNGEERAKGNILERFSAQQFPDLHSELNLSSLELGDSALYFCASSVVPSSYNEQFFGPGTRLTVL.

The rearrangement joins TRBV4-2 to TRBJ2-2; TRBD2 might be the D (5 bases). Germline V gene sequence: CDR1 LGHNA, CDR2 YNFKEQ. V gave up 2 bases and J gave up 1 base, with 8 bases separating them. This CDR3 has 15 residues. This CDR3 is CASSQSRGNTGELFF. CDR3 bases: TGTGCCAGCAGCCAAAGTCGGGGGAACACCGGGGAGCTGTTTTTT.

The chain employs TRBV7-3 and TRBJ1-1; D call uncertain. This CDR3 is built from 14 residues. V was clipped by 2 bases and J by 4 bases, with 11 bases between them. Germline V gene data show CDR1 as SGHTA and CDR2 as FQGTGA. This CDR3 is CASSLDRGITEAFF. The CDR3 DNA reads TGTGCCAGCAGCTTAGATCGCGGAATCACTGAAGCTTTCTTT.

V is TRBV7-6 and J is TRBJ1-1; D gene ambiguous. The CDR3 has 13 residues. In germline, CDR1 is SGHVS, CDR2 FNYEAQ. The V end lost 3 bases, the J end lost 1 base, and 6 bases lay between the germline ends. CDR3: CASSFERNTEAFF. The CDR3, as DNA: TGTGCCAGCAGCTTCGAGCGGAACACTGAAGCTTTCTTT.

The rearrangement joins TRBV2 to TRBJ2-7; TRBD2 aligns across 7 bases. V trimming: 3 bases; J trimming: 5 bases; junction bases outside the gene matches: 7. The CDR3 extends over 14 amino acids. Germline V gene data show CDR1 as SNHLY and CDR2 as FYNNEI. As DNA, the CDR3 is TGTGCCAGCAGTGACGAAGCGGGGTGGAACGAGCAGTACTTC. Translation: CASSDEAGWNEQYF.

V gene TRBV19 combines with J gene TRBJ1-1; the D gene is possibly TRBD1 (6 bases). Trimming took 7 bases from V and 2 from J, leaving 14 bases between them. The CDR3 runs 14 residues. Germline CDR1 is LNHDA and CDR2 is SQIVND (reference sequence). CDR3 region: CASNRGGLNTEAFF. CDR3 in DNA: TGTGCCAGTAATAGGGGGGGCCTCAACACTGAAGCTTTCTTT.

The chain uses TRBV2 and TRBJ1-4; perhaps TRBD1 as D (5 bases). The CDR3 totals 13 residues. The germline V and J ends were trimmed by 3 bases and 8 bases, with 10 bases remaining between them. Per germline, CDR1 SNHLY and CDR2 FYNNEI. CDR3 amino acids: CASSDRAYEKLFF. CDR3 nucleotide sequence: TGTGCCAGCAGTGACAGGGCGTACGAAAAACTGTTTTTT.

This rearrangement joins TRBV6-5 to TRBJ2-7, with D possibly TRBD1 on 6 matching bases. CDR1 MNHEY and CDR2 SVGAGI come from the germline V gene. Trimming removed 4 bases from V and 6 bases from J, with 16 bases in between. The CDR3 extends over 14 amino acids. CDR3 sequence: CASSWTVSTGEQYF. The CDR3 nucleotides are TGTGCCAGCAGTTGGACAGTATCGACTGGCGAGCAGTACTTC.

The CDR3 DNA sequence: TGCGCCAGCAGCCTACCAACAGAAACAGAAGGAGAAAAACTGTTTTTT. Its translation: CASSLPTETEGEKLFF. The J gene is TRBJ1-4, the V gene TRBV5-1; D call uncertain. This CDR3 contains 16 residues. Germline loops: CDR1 SGHRS, CDR2 YFSETQ. V was pared by 4 bases and J by 8 bases, with 21 bases between. The full variable domain, completed using reference TRBV5-1 and TRBJ1-4, is KAGVTQTPRYLIKTRGQQVTLSCSPISGHRSVSWYQQTPGQGLQFLFEYFSETQRNKGNFPGRFSGRQFSNSRSEMNVSTLELGDSALYLCASSLPTETEGEKLFFGSGTQLSVL.

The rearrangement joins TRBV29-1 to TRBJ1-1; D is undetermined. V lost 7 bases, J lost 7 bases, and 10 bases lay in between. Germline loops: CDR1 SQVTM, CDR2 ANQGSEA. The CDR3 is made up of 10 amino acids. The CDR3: CSAAHSEAFF. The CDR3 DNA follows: TGCAGCGCCGCCCACAGTGAAGCTTTCTTT.